The rows below give T cell receptor beta chains drawn from one sample of a study of PD-L1 blockade in urothelial cancer. Sequencing was performed with immunoSEQ multiplex PCR; in TCRdb, only in-frame clones are kept and a portion is missing. The repertoire holds roughly 38,000 clones, with 82% as singletons. Sequences were derived from PBMCs, sampled around atezolizumab (anti-PD-L1) treatment. The receptors derive from a man between 60 and 75 years old with urothelial cancer. CDR3s leave out the opening cysteine and the closing phenylalanine or tryptophan.

CDR3	V	J
ASSHQGTNEKLF	TRBV4-1	TRBJ1-4
ASSIGPENWAHEKLF	TRBV19	TRBJ1-4
ASSPGAGSGEKLF	TRBV5-1	TRBJ1-4
ASSPGGQGGYYEQY	TRBV5-1	TRBJ2-7
ASSLSGGGYEQY	TRBV28	TRBJ2-7
AWSAGNNYEQY	TRBV30	TRBJ2-7
ASSQADTSDTQY	TRBV4-1	TRBJ2-3
ASSFPQGYGYT	TRBV7-2	TRBJ1-2
ASSNGREDYNSPLH	TRBV19	TRBJ1-6
ASSMSSTGETQY	TRBV19	TRBJ2-5
ASTAEDSGANVLT	TRBV6-1	TRBJ2-6
ASSLLLGPQETQY	TRBV5-4	TRBJ2-5
ASSSGTSGYNEQF	TRBV7-2	TRBJ2-1